These 7 T cell receptor beta chains came from one sample sequenced in a study of blood T cell repertoires in COVID-19. Repertoires were generated with immunoSEQ multiplex PCR, while TCRdb's copy carries only in-frame clones and drops some. In the table there are roughly 310,000 clones, roughly 90% of which are singletons. Source material: PBMCs or T cells enriched from blood (not recorded which). These receptors all come from a man in his sixties who had recovered from COVID-19.

The chain uses TRBV5-1 and TRBJ2-4; the match to TRBD1 covers 12 bases. The CDR3 is 17 amino acids. Losses at the gene ends were 4 bases for V and 5 bases for J; bases not matched to a gene: 10. The germline V gene has CDR1 SGHRS and CDR2 YFSETQ. CDR3 loop: CASSQLSRDRGQNIQYF. The CDR3 DNA follows: TGCGCCAGCAGCCAACTGTCCCGGGACAGGGGGCAAAACATTCAGTACTTC.

The rearrangement joins TRBV19 to TRBJ1-2; 7 bases align to TRBD1. This CDR3 spans 13 amino acids. Trimming at V came to 7 bases and at J to 4 bases, leaving 6 bases not matched to a gene. From germline, CDR1 is LNHDA and CDR2 SQIVND (reference sequence). The CDR3 loop is CASMDRTLYGYTF. The CDR3 DNA follows: TGTGCCAGTATGGACAGGACCCTCTATGGCTACACCTTC.

The chain carries TRBV6-5 and TRBJ1-5; D gene uncertain. CDR1 is MNHEY and CDR2 is SVGAGI in the germline V gene. Trimming removed 10 bases at V and 0 bases at J, with 10 bases between. The CDR3 spans 13 residues. CDR3 sequence: CANETYSNQPQHF. The CDR3 DNA reads TGTGCCAACGAAACTTATAGCAATCAGCCCCAGCATTTT.

CDR3 nucleotides: TGTGCCAGCAGCTTGGTGGGAGACTCTGGAAACACCATATATTTT. It encodes CASSLVGDSGNTIYF. The J gene is TRBJ1-3, the V gene TRBV5-8, with D unresolved. Germline loops: CDR1 SGHTS, CDR2 YDEGEE. The CDR3 sequence is 15 residues long. V lost 0 bases and J 0 bases, leaving 7 bases between the germline ends.

The rearrangement joins TRBV9 to TRBJ2-7; D perhaps matches TRBD2 (6 bases). V dropped 0 bases and J dropped 0 bases, with 7 bases sitting between them. This CDR3 contains 14 residues. CDR1 is SGDLS, CDR2 YYNGEE, per germline. CDR3 amino acids: CASSVEAGSYEQYF. DNA for the CDR3: TGTGCCAGCAGCGTAGAAGCGGGCTCCTACGAGCAGTACTTC. Supplemented by reference TRBV9 and TRBJ2-7, the full variable domain reads DSGVTQTPKHLITATGQRVTLRCSPRSGDLSVYWYQQSLDQGLQFLIQYYNGEERAKGNILERFSAQQFPDLHSELNLSSLELGDSALYFCASSVEAGSYEQYFGPGTRLTVT.

The chain links TRBV7-8 to TRBJ1-2, with 8 bases aligning to TRBD1. The CDR3 extends over 14 amino acids. Per germline, CDR1 SGHVS and CDR2 FQNEAQ. The ends lost 1 base at V and 3 bases at J; junction bases unmatched: 1. The CDR3 coding sequence is TGTGCCAGCAGCTTAGGGACAGGGTACTATGGCTACACCTTC. Translation: CASSLGTGYYGYTF.

This chain joins TRBV19 and TRBJ2-6; the match to TRBD1 covers 11 bases. The CDR3 extends over 20 amino acids. Germline V gene data show CDR1 as LNHDA and CDR2 as SQIVND (reference sequence). After removal of 2 bases from V and 4 bases from J, the junction contained 13 bases not matched to a gene. DNA for the CDR3: TGTGCCAGTAGTATACCCGGCGCCGGGACAGGGGGACCCGGGGCCAACGTCCTGACTTTC. Protein: CASSIPGAGTGGPGANVLTF.